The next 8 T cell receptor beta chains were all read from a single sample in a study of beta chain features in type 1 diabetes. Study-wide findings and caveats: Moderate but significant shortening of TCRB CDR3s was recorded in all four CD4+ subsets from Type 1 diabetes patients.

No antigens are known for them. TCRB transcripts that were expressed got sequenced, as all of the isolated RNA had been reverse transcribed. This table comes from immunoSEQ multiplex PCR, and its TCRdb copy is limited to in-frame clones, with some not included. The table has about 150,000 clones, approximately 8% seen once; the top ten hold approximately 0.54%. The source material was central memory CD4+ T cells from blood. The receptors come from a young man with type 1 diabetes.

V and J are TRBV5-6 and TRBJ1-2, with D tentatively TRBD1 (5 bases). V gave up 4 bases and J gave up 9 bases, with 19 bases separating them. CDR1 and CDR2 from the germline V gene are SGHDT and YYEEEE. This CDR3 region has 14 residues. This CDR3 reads CASSVKAGRRSYTF. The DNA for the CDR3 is TGTGCCAGCAGCGTAAAAGCGGGACGGCGGAGCTACACCTTC. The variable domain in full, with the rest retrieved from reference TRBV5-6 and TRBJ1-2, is DAGVTQSPTHLIKTRGQQVTLRCSPKSGHDTVSWYQQALGQGPQFIFQYYEEEERQRGNFPDRFSGHQFPNYSSELNVNALLLGDSALYLCASSVKAGRRSYTFGSGTRLTVV.

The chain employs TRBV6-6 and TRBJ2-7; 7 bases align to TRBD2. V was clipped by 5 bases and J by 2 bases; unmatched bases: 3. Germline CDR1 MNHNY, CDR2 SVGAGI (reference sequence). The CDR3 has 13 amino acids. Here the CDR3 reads CASSHRGAYEQYF. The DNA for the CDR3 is TGTGCCAGCAGTCACCGGGGGGCCTACGAGCAGTACTTC.

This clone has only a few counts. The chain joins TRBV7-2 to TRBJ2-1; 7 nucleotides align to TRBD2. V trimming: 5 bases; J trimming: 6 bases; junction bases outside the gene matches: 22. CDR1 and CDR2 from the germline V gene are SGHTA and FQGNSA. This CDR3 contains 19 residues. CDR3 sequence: CASSAVQFGGGRRANEQFF. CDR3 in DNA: TGTGCCAGCAGCGCGGTTCAGTTTGGCGGCGGGAGAAGGGCCAATGAGCAGTTCTTC. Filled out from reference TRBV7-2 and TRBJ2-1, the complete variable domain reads GAGVSQSPSNKVTEKGKDVELRCDPISGHTALYWYRQSLGQGLEFLIYFQGNSAPDKSGLPSDRFSAERTGGSVSTLTIQRTQQEDSAVYLCASSAVQFGGGRRANEQFFGPGTRLTVL.

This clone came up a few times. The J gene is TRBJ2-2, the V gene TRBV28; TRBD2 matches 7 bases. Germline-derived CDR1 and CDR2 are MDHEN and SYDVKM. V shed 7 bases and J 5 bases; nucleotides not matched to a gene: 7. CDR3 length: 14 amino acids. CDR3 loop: CASTPGLPTGELFF. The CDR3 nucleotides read TGTGCCAGCACCCCGGGACTACCTACCGGGGAGCTGTTTTTT.

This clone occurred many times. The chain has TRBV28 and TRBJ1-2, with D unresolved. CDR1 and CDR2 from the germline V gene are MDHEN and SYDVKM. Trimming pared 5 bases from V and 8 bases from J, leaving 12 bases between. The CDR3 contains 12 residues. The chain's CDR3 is CASSRTVVGYTF. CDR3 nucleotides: TGTGCCAGCAGTCGGACTGTAGTGGGCTACACCTTC.

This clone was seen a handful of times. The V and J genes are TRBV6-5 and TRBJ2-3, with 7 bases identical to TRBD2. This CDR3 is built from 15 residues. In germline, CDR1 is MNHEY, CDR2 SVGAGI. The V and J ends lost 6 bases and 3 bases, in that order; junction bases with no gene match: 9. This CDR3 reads CASSTPRGRTDTQYF. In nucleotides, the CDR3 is TGTGCCAGCAGCACCCCGCGCGGGAGAACAGATACGCAGTATTTT.

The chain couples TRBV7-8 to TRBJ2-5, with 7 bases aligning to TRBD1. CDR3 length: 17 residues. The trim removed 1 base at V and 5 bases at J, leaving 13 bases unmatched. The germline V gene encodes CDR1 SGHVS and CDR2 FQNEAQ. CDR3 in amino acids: CASSLVNRGEKGETQYF. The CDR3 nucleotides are TGTGCCAGCAGCTTAGTCAACAGGGGCGAAAAGGGGGAGACCCAGTACTTC.

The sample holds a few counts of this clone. The CDR3 DNA reads as TGTGCCAGCAGCTTACGGGGATCCAAAAACATTCAGTACTTC. This sequence encodes CASSLRGSKNIQYF. The chain employs TRBV7-8 and TRBJ2-4; perhaps TRBD2 as D (5 bases). CDR1 SGHVS and CDR2 FQNEAQ come from the germline V gene. V lost 2 bases to trimming and J lost 2 bases, with 7 bases between them. The CDR3 covers 14 residues.